The rows below give T cell receptor beta chains drawn from one sample of a study of Graves' ophthalmopathy and Graves' hyperthyroidism. TCRdb re-called the multiplex PCR reads through MiXCR, storing one row per CDR3 protein. The profile shows 500,000 to 600,000 distinct CDR3 sequences, under 40% of them singletons. The sequenced sample was peripheral blood or thyroid tissue (not recorded which). The receptor source for this set is an adult man with Graves' hyperthyroidism. Each CDR3 is given without its conserved first and last residue. Each record gives: CDR3 protein, V gene, CDR3 length, J gene, clone size, D gene. D genes are given only for firm matches. A clone size is listed for some rows: how often the clone was seen (once, few, many), or a class if it is expanded.

CDR3: ASSLVGERGYT
V: TRBV7-2
length: 11
J: TRBJ1-2
size: -
D: -

CDR3: ASSPTGTGGYEKLF
V: TRBV7-9
length: 14
J: TRBJ1-4
size: many
D: -

CDR3: ASSASGSTGELF
V: TRBV6-6
length: 12
J: TRBJ2-2
size: -
D: TRBD2

CDR3: ASSLVRDGGYTEAF
V: TRBV7-8
length: 14
J: TRBJ1-1
size: many
D: -

CDR3: ASSLEGLARETQY
V: TRBV5-1
length: 13
J: TRBJ2-5
size: few
D: TRBD2

CDR3: ASSLLTGGGYT
V: TRBV5-6
length: 11
J: TRBJ1-2
size: once
D: TRBD1

CDR3: ASSQDFGRGGANVLT
V: TRBV4-2
length: 15
J: TRBJ2-6
size: many
D: -

CDR3: ASSLTSGVTQY
V: TRBV7-9
length: 11
J: TRBJ2-3
size: -
D: -

CDR3: ASSFPPDNRVREQY
V: TRBV12-3/TRBV12-4
length: 14
J: TRBJ2-7
size: many
D: -

CDR3: ASSLGLAGSSY
V: TRBV7-9
length: 11
J: TRBJ2-3
size: -
D: TRBD2

CDR3: AWSQQETQY
V: TRBV30
length: 9
J: TRBJ2-5
size: few
D: -

CDR3: ASNPGDSYGYT
V: TRBV2
length: 11
J: TRBJ1-2
size: -
D: TRBD1

CDR3: ASSPGQTLTGELF
V: TRBV7-9
length: 13
J: TRBJ2-2
size: many
D: -

CDR3: ASSYRTRVEQF
V: TRBV7-2
length: 11
J: TRBJ2-1
size: -
D: -

CDR3: ASSPRQGIGKGYT
V: TRBV11-2
length: 13
J: TRBJ1-2
size: -
D: TRBD1

CDR3: ASSAQGAEGGAF
V: TRBV2
length: 12
J: TRBJ1-1
size: -
D: TRBD1

CDR3: ASSSPLGLAGTETQY
V: TRBV4-2
length: 15
J: TRBJ2-5
size: few
D: TRBD2

CDR3: SARADTPRGTEAF
V: TRBV20-1
length: 13
J: TRBJ1-1
size: -
D: -

CDR3: ASSGVTNEKLF
V: TRBV5-1
length: 11
J: TRBJ1-4
size: many
D: -

CDR3: SARNPGTPFPSGANVLT
V: TRBV20-1
length: 17
J: TRBJ2-6
size: many
D: -

CDR3: ASSQGQGAGETQY
V: TRBV6-1
length: 13
J: TRBJ2-5
size: many
D: TRBD1

CDR3: AISDPAGWETQY
V: TRBV10-3
length: 12
J: TRBJ2-5
size: once
D: -

CDR3: ASSPQGISDCF
V: TRBV12-3/TRBV12-4
length: 11
J: TRBJ1-4
size: -
D: -

CDR3: SASAMGQGNTEAF
V: TRBV20-1
length: 13
J: TRBJ1-1
size: few
D: -

CDR3: ASSASGQGFEAF
V: TRBV7-6
length: 12
J: TRBJ1-1
size: -
D: TRBD1

CDR3: ASSTFGQVQAPLH
V: TRBV27
length: 13
J: TRBJ1-6
size: many
D: TRBD1

CDR3: ASSPRTGSYEQR
V: TRBV5-1
length: 12
J: TRBJ2-7
size: -
D: -

CDR3: ASSLGTGARGETQY
V: TRBV11-2
length: 14
J: TRBJ2-5
size: -
D: TRBD1

CDR3: SVGFRDGLF
V: TRBV29-1
length: 9
J: TRBJ1-4
size: -
D: -

CDR3: ASSRQGRLQPQH
V: TRBV6-5
length: 12
J: TRBJ1-5
size: -
D: TRBD1

CDR3: ASSVRGTGELF
V: TRBV2
length: 11
J: TRBJ2-2
size: -
D: -

CDR3: ASSYGGARNTEAF
V: TRBV6-5
length: 13
J: TRBJ1-1
size: -
D: -

CDR3: ASSTGTGGTEAF
V: TRBV7-9
length: 12
J: TRBJ1-1
size: many
D: TRBD1

CDR3: AISTGTEKLF
V: TRBV10-3
length: 10
J: TRBJ1-4
size: -
D: -

CDR3: ATSGTGRQF
V: TRBV24-1
length: 9
J: -
size: -
D: -

CDR3: ASSTDRGYEQY
V: TRBV2
length: 11
J: TRBJ2-7
size: many
D: TRBD1

CDR3: ASSSGRISYEQY
V: TRBV2
length: 12
J: TRBJ2-7
size: -
D: -

CDR3: ATGQFYGYT
V: TRBV19
length: 9
J: TRBJ1-2
size: many
D: -